What follows is one T cell receptor beta chain and its context. This clonotype was seen ten or more times. The antigen this receptor binds is unknown. The record has no base qualities; no much larger clone is one base away. Set within a cohort of healthcare workers in London, UK, this nested case-control study involved weekly PCR testing of nasopharyngeal swabs along with blood sampling. Between 23 and 31 March 2020, the week of the UK lockdown, healthcare workers were enrolled and then followed up weekly for as long as 16 weeks. The method behind the library was 5' RACE. TCRdb records NextSeq 500 as the sequencer. Unique molecular identifiers were attached to individual cDNA molecules in the TCR library protocol so that sequencing error and PCR bias could be corrected. Both TCR alpha and beta chains were sequenced, and tight co-correlation was observed between alpha and beta sequence abundances in each sample. Concerning the study's data processing: Decombinator V4 was used to perform V gene, J gene and CDR3 annotation of TCR sequences. Expanded TCRs were defined as changing significantly between any two time points under a Poisson model with p below 0.0001. TCR abundances were normalised to the total number of TCRs sequenced per sample and expressed as counts per million. VDJdb, accessed on 1 November 2021, was searched for TCRs annotated for CMV, EBV and SARS-CoV-2, and TCRs annotated for more than one antigen were excluded. In-frame beta chains were kept once TCRdb had trimmed the public reads at Q25 with fastp and called clones with MiXCR. Each entry is one CDR3 protein sequence, shown with its most common DNA and genes. TCRdb assigned the V and J calls; the authors' analysis was not used. The sample profile shows just under 90,000 distinct CDR3 sequences; approximately 15% of them were found once. In total, the top ten clones hold roughly 7% of the sample.

This record belongs to a study of early T cells in non-severe SARS-CoV-2 infection (dated by TCRdb to the early 2020s). The study in broad terms: TCR sequencing used bulk RNA from unsorted whole blood, so alpha and beta chains could not be paired.

General conclusions and limits of the study: VDJdb matching was skewed toward anti-spike CD8 responses, so virus-specific expansions were likely underestimated and private and CD4 specificities were missed.

Sequencing was performed on whole blood. This receptor was obtained from an adult who was a healthcare worker with PCR-confirmed SARS-CoV-2 infection or an uninfected control (not recorded which).

The nucleotide sequence reads as follows: TGTGCCAGCAGTGCACGCTTCGGGAGGGCCTACAATGAGCAGTTCTTC. This encodes CASSARFGRAYNEQFF. The V and J genes are TRBV12-3 or TRBV12-4 and TRBJ2-1, with 8 middle bases fitting TRBD2. Spanning cysteine to phenylalanine, the CDR3 consists of 16 amino acids. The DNA shown is the 48-base CDR3, in frame from base 1. The germline V and J ends show losses of 5 bases and 2 bases respectively, and no gene match explains 8 bases of the junction.